A single sample is the source of the 25 T cell receptor beta chains below, sequenced in a study of early T cells in non-severe SARS-CoV-2 infection. TCRdb fed the 5' RACE reads into MiXCR, producing one record per CDR3 protein. The profile shows about 81,000 distinct CDR3 sequences, around 6% of them singletons. Material for sequencing was whole blood. The receptor set was obtained from an adult who was a healthcare worker with PCR-confirmed SARS-CoV-2 infection or an uninfected control (not recorded which).

This clonotype was detected many times. The chain has TRBV28 and TRBJ2-3; D gene unclear. The germline V and J ends were trimmed by 5 bases and 0 bases, with 15 bases remaining between them. CDR1 and CDR2 (germline): MDHEN, SYDVKM. This CDR3 has 16 residues. The chain's CDR3 is CASSPRKRASTDTQYF. In nucleotides, the CDR3 is TGTGCCAGCAGTCCTCGGAAGAGAGCTAGCACAGATACGCAGTATTTT. Full variable domain (missing parts from reference TRBV28 and TRBJ2-3): DVKVTQSSRYLVKRTGEKVFLECVQDMDHENMFWYRQDPGLGLRLIYFSYDVKMKEKGDIPEGYSVSREKKERFSLILESASTNQTSMYLCASSPRKRASTDTQYFGPGTRLTVL.

This clonotype was counted many times. V is TRBV7-8 and J is TRBJ2-1; perhaps TRBD2 as D (5 bases). V gave up 0 bases and J gave up 3 bases, with 9 bases separating them. CDR1 is SGHVS, CDR2 FQNEAQ, per germline. This CDR3 region has 15 residues. The CDR3, as DNA: TGTGCCAGCAGCTTAGCGGGAGCTAACTACAATGAGCAGTTCTTC. Translated: CASSLAGANYNEQFF.

This clonotype was seen repeatedly, ten times or more. The chain has TRBV6-6 and TRBJ2-3; D is undetermined. CDR1 MNHNY and CDR2 SVGAGI come from the germline V gene (reference sequence). CDR3 length equals 12 residues. Trimming removed 9 bases from V and 5 bases from J, with 12 bases in between. The CDR3 bases are TGTGCCAGTCGGACGGGCGGAGATACGCAGTATTTT. Protein sequence: CASRTGGDTQYF.

This clonotype was detected ten times or more. The gene calls are TRBV6-2 or TRBV6-3 and TRBJ2-1, with a possible D match to TRBD1 (6 bases). The germline V and J ends were trimmed by 7 bases and 4 bases, with 8 bases remaining between them. Germline CDR1 is MNHEY and CDR2 is SVGEGT. This CDR3 region has 12 residues. The CDR3 DNA reads TGTGCCAGCAATGGACAGTACAATGAGCAGTTCTTC. It encodes CASNGQYNEQFF.

This clonotype was observed a few times. The CDR3 is CASSTGTSGQPQHF. The CDR3 nucleotides are TGTGCCAGCAGCACAGGCACTAGCGGTCAGCCCCAGCATTTT. The chain has TRBV6-2 or TRBV6-3 and TRBJ1-5; tentative D call: TRBD1 (5 bases). Trimming took 6 bases from V and 6 from J, leaving 15 bases between them. This CDR3 has 14 amino acids. Looked up from germline, CDR1 is MNHEY and CDR2 is SVGEGT.

This rearrangement joins TRBV7-9 to TRBJ2-7, with no clear D. This CDR3 has 17 residues. With 4 bases removed from V and 0 bases from J, the gap between germline ends came to 19 bases. The germline gives CDR1 SEHNR, CDR2 FQNEAQ (reference sequence). CDR3 sequence: CASSSPKWRQSSYEQYF. CDR3 nucleotide sequence: TGTGCCAGCAGCTCACCTAAGTGGCGGCAAAGCTCCTACGAGCAGTACTTC. The variable domain in full, with the rest retrieved from reference TRBV7-9 and TRBJ2-7, is DTGVSQNPRHKITKRGQNVTFRCDPISEHNRLYWYRQTLGQGPEFLTYFQNEAQLEKSRLLSDRFSAERPKGSFSTLEIQRTEQGDSAMYLCASSSPKWRQSSYEQYFGPGTRLTVT.

This clonotype was counted only a few times. The chain is built from TRBV7-2 and TRBJ2-7; TRBD2 agrees at 10 bases. CDR1 and CDR2 from the germline V gene are SGHTA and FQGNSA. The CDR3 spans 15 residues. With 4 bases clipped from V and 1 base from J, the junction kept 4 bases outside the gene matches. The CDR3: CASSSPSGGSYEQYF. CDR3 coding DNA: TGTGCCAGCAGCTCCCCTAGCGGGGGATCCTACGAGCAGTACTTC.

The table lists this clonotype with many counts. The V call is TRBV27, the J call TRBJ2-3, with TRBD2 matching over 7 bases. V shed 4 bases, J shed 1 base, and the junction held 8 bases outside the gene matches. Germline loops: CDR1 MNHEY, CDR2 SMNVEV (reference sequence). There are 16 residues in the CDR3. CDR3 sequence reads: CASSSPLAAGTDTQYF. The CDR3 bases are TGTGCCAGCAGTTCCCCCCTAGCGGCGGGCACAGATACGCAGTATTTT.

CDR3 nucleotide sequence: TGTGCCAGCTCACCACGGGGGTCTGAGCAGTTCTTC. Residues: CASSPRGSEQFF. The rearrangement links TRBV18 to TRBJ2-1, with D perhaps assigned TRBD1 or TRBD2 (5 bases each). Per the germline V gene, CDR1 is KGHSH and CDR2 is LQKENI. Deletions cut 1 base from V and 9 bases from J, with 7 bases between. CDR3 length equals 12 residues.

This clonotype was counted many times. The chain couples TRBV9 to TRBJ2-2; maybe TRBD2 (5 bases). Between the trimmed V and J ends, which lost 0 bases and 6 bases, there was a span of 6 bases. The CDR3 covers 13 residues. From germline, CDR1 is SGDLS and CDR2 YYNGEE. The CDR3 region is CASSVGGAGELFF. Written as DNA, the CDR3 is TGTGCCAGCAGCGTAGGGGGAGCCGGGGAGCTGTTTTTT.

This clonotype was counted at least ten times. The rearrangement links TRBV5-6 to TRBJ1-5; no firm D call. The CDR3 sequence is 14 residues long. Trimming left V 2 bases short and J 7 bases short, with 13 bases between. Germline values: CDR1 SGHDT, CDR2 YYEEEE. The CDR3 DNA reads TGTGCCAGCAGCTTTTACTATTCAGAGCAGCCCCAGCATTTT. Translation gives CASSFYYSEQPQHF.

This clonotype was seen a handful of times. The chain recombines TRBV29-1 with TRBJ2-4; D call uncertain. The CDR3 sequence is 11 residues long. From germline, CDR1 is SQVTM and CDR2 ANQGSEA. Trimming stripped 5 bases from V and 7 bases from J, with 9 bases between. CDR3 protein: CSVKQVNIQYF. The DNA for the CDR3 is TGCAGCGTTAAGCAGGTTAACATTCAGTACTTC.

There are many counts of this clonotype. The gene calls are TRBV5-1 and TRBJ1-1; TRBD1 agrees at 11 bases. The V segment lost 4 bases and the J segment 6 bases; nucleotides outside the gene matches: 5. Germline loops: CDR1 SGHRS, CDR2 YFSETQ. The CDR3 contains 14 residues. CDR3 nucleotides: TGCGCCAGCAGCACCGGACAGGGGGCTTCTGAAGCTTTCTTT. It translates to CASSTGQGASEAFF. The whole variable domain, remainder taken from reference TRBV5-1 and TRBJ1-1, is KAGVTQTPRYLIKTRGQQVTLSCSPISGHRSVSWYQQTPGQGLQFLFEYFSETQRNKGNFPGRFSGRQFSNSRSEMNVSTLELGDSALYLCASSTGQGASEAFFGQGTRLTVV.

This clonotype showed up just a few times. The chain has TRBV7-2 and TRBJ2-3; D might be TRBD2 (6 bases). The ends were cut back, 1 base at V and 0 bases at J, with 11 bases in the middle. The CDR3 covers 16 residues. Looked up from germline, CDR1 is SGHTA and CDR2 is FQGNSA. This chain's CDR3 is CASSLGMGTSTDTQYF. The CDR3 DNA reads as TGTGCCAGCAGCTTAGGAATGGGGACTAGCACAGATACGCAGTATTTT.

This clonotype was seen many times. This chain joins TRBV14 and TRBJ2-1, with 11 bases identical to TRBD2. Trimming at V came to 6 bases and at J to 4 bases, leaving 5 bases not matched to a gene. CDR3 length equals 15 residues. Germline-derived CDR1 and CDR2 are SGHDN and FVKESK. CDR3 sequence reads: CASRRSGRGYNEQFF. CDR3 nucleotides: TGTGCCAGCAGACGTAGCGGGAGGGGTTACAATGAGCAGTTCTTC.

This clonotype has a count of ten or more. V gene TRBV20-1 combines with J gene TRBJ2-2; D is unclear. CDR1 and CDR2 from the germline V gene are DFQATT and SNEGSKA (reference sequence). V gave up 3 bases and J gave up 4 bases, with 12 bases separating them. This CDR3 region has 14 residues. CDR3 residues: CSASLGVGTGELFF. CDR3 DNA: TGCAGTGCTAGTTTAGGCGTGGGCACCGGGGAGCTGTTTTTT.

This clonotype was detected many times. J is TRBJ2-7 and V is TRBV19; tentatively, D is TRBD2 (6 bases). Germline lookup yields CDR1 LNHDA and CDR2 SQIVND (reference sequence). V was clipped by 7 bases and J by 8 bases, with 12 bases between them. The CDR3 has 11 residues. The CDR3 DNA reads as TGTGCCAGTAAAAGGGGACTTAAGCAGTACTTC. It yields the protein CASKRGLKQYF. Using reference TRBV19 and TRBJ2-7 for the parts outside the CDR3, the full variable domain is DGGITQSPKYLFRKEGQNVTLSCEQNLNHDAMYWYRQDPGQGLRLIYYSQIVNDFQKGDIAEGYSVSREKKESFPLTVTSAQKNPTAFYLCASKRGLKQYFGPGTRLTVT.

This chain joins TRBV7-2 and TRBJ2-2; the D is unclear. The CDR3 totals 12 residues. CDR1 SGHTA and CDR2 FQGNSA come from the germline V gene. With 6 bases removed from V and 4 bases from J, the gap between germline ends came to 6 bases. The CDR3 nucleotides are TGTGCCAGCAGTTTCGCCACCGGGGAGCTGTTTTTT. Encoded protein: CASSFATGELFF.

This clonotype has at least ten counts. This chain connects TRBV12-3 or TRBV12-4 to TRBJ2-7, with 7 bases fitting TRBD1. The CDR3 is made up of 14 amino acids. Trimming cost V 3 bases and J 9 bases; bases outside gene matches: 11. As DNA, the CDR3 is TGTGCCAGCAGTTTCCGACAGGGTGGGCAGGGGCAGTACTTC. Translation: CASSFRQGGQGQYF.

V gene TRBV6-1 combines with J gene TRBJ1-2; D call uncertain. Trimming took 5 bases from V and 7 from J, leaving 14 bases between them. The CDR3 totals 13 residues. CDR1 is MNHNS, CDR2 SASEGT, per germline. The CDR3 DNA sequence: TGTGCCAGCAGTCCGGCGGCAGGCAGTGGCTACACCTTC. Protein sequence: CASSPAAGSGYTF.

This clonotype was found a few times. V gene TRBV5-6 combines with J gene TRBJ1-1; no clear D gene. V was clipped by 2 bases and J by 1 base, with 9 bases between them. Germline CDR1 reads SGHDT; CDR2 reads YYEEEE. The CDR3 is 14 residues long. The chain's CDR3 is CASSFAHPNTEAFF. CDR3 sequence (DNA): TGTGCCAGCAGCTTCGCTCATCCGAACACTGAAGCTTTCTTT.

The sample holds a few counts of this clonotype. The chain is built from TRBV6-5 and TRBJ1-2, with 7 bases aligning to TRBD1. V was pared by 5 bases and J by 4 bases, with 4 bases of the junction left unmatched. CDR3 length: 13 residues. Germline CDR1 and CDR2: MNHEY and SVGAGI. The chain's CDR3 is CASSRNRGYGYTF. The DNA for the CDR3 is TGTGCCAGCAGTCGAAACAGGGGCTATGGCTACACCTTC.

This clonotype was detected only a few times. The J gene is TRBJ2-7, the V gene TRBV10-1; D is perhaps TRBD1 or TRBD2 (5 bases each). Trimming left V 0 bases short and J 5 bases short, with 11 bases between. Per the germline V gene, CDR1 is WNHNN and CDR2 is SYGVQD (reference sequence). This CDR3 spans 14 amino acids. The CDR3 spells CASSESGPVDEQYF. CDR3 bases: TGCGCCAGCAGTGAGTCGGGACCCGTCGACGAGCAGTACTTC.

This clonotype has at least ten counts. The chain has TRBV5-6 and TRBJ2-3, with D possibly called TRBD1 or TRBD2 (6 bases each). This CDR3 region has 16 residues. The V end lost 5 bases, the J end lost 1 base, and 17 bases lay between the germline ends. The germline gives CDR1 SGHDT, CDR2 YYEEEE. CDR3 nucleotide sequence: TGTGCCAGCAGGGGCGGACGGGGGCTCGGCACAGATACGCAGTATTTT. Protein product: CASRGGRGLGTDTQYF.

This clonotype has just a few counts. V gene TRBV20-1 combines with J gene TRBJ1-2; a possible D gene is TRBD1 (5 bases). The germline V gene has CDR1 DFQATT and CDR2 SNEGSKA (reference sequence). The CDR3 length is 12 residues. In nucleotides, the CDR3 is TGCCAAGCATTGGGGGATAACTATGGCTACACCTTC. Its protein is CQALGDNYGYTF.